Below are 18 T cell receptor beta chains sequenced from a single sample in a study of a mutant IDH1 vaccine in newly diagnosed glioma. The data were produced by immunoSEQ multiplex PCR, yet TCRdb's version contains in-frame clones alone and is incomplete. Among about 96,000 clones listed, 80% were seen once. Time point reported: baseline, week 1 (first vaccination visit). Specified treatment: pre-vaccination baseline after standard-of-care therapy. Source: PBMCs, taken from a glioma patient treated with radiotherapy, temozolomide or both. These receptors came from a man aged 35-49 years with glioma.

This chain links TRBV4-1 with TRBJ2-7; 9 bases line up with TRBD1. Germline V gene lookup returns CDR1 MGHRA and CDR2 YSYEKL. The CDR3 extends over 14 amino acids. Trimming cost V 5 bases and J 2 bases; bases outside gene matches: 4. The CDR3 sequence: CASSFRTGAYEQYF. The CDR3 nucleotides are TGCGCCAGCAGCTTCCGGACAGGGGCCTACGAGCAGTACTTC.

The chain is built from TRBV7-9 and TRBJ2-5; 9 bases line up with TRBD1. The CDR3 runs to 15 residues. V lost 0 bases, J lost 4 bases, and 3 bases stayed unmatched. Germline values: CDR1 SEHNR, CDR2 FQNEAQ (reference sequence). CDR3 amino acids: CASSLAGTGLETQYF. CDR3 bases: TGTGCCAGCAGCTTAGCCGGGACAGGGCTAGAGACCCAGTACTTC.

This chain uses TRBV5-1 with TRBJ2-2, with TRBD1 matching 10 bases. Germline V gene data show CDR1 as SGHRS and CDR2 as YFSETQ. V trimming: 2 bases; J trimming: 3 bases; junction bases outside the gene matches: 4. CDR3 size: 16 residues. CDR3 protein: CASSLLGTGDTGELFF. Written as DNA, the CDR3 is TGCGCCAGCAGCTTACTTGGGACAGGGGACACCGGGGAGCTGTTTTTT.

The chain recombines TRBV6-4 with TRBJ2-3; TRBD1 matches 9 bases. CDR1 MRHNA and CDR2 SNTAGT come from the germline V gene. Trimming at V came to 6 bases and at J to 5 bases, leaving 12 bases not matched to a gene. The CDR3 runs to 16 residues. The CDR3 loop reads CASRKGPGQGEDTQYF. The CDR3 DNA is TGTGCCAGCAGGAAAGGTCCGGGACAGGGTGAAGATACGCAGTATTTT.

The J gene is TRBJ1-2, the V gene TRBV11-2, with 8 bases matching TRBD1. With 2 bases clipped from V and 0 bases from J, the junction kept 14 bases outside the gene matches. CDR3 size: 19 residues. CDR1 is SGHAT, CDR2 FQNNGV, per germline. CDR3: CASSLLSIRGRGTNYGYTF. In DNA form, the CDR3 reads TGTGCCAGCAGCTTACTATCCATCAGGGGGCGCGGGACTAACTATGGCTACACCTTC.

This chain links TRBV27 with TRBJ2-3; no definite D call. The CDR3 length is 13 residues. Looked up from germline, CDR1 is MNHEY and CDR2 is SMNVEV (reference sequence). V gave up 4 bases and J gave up 8 bases, with 13 bases separating them. The CDR3: CASSSSWIGTQYF. The CDR3 nucleotides are TGTGCCAGCAGTTCGTCATGGATCGGTACGCAGTATTTT.

This clone has only one observation. The chain links TRBV15 to TRBJ1-4; D may be TRBD1 (6 bases). Deletions cut 0 bases from V and 3 bases from J, with 11 bases between. CDR3 length equals 16 residues. Per the germline V gene, CDR1 is LNHNV and CDR2 is YYDKDF (reference sequence). CDR3 loop: CATSRDLGASNEKLFF. The CDR3 nucleotides are TGTGCCACCAGCAGAGATTTGGGGGCGTCTAATGAAAAACTGTTTTTT.

The chain recombines TRBV30 with TRBJ2-7; D gene ambiguous. Germline CDR1 reads GTSNPN; CDR2 reads SVGIG (reference sequence). The length of the CDR3 is 11 residues. Trimming left V 3 bases short and J 2 bases short, with 5 bases between. The CDR3, as DNA: TGTGCCTGGAGCGGACCCTACGAGCAGTACTTC. It codes for CAWSGPYEQYF. The full variable domain, its missing parts supplied by reference TRBV30 and TRBJ2-7, is SQTIHQWPATLVQPVGSPLSLECTVEGTSNPNLYWYRQAAGRGLQLLFYSVGIGQISSEVPQNLSASRPQDRQFILSSKKLLLSDSGFYLCAWSGPYEQYFGPGTRLTVT.

The chain has TRBV6-5 and TRBJ2-1; 9 positions match TRBD2. CDR3 length equals 15 residues. V lost 6 bases and J lost 9; bases outside the gene matches: 12. Germline loops: CDR1 MNHEY, CDR2 SVGAGI. Written as DNA, the CDR3 is TGTGCCAGCAGCGCGGGACTAGCTGTAGTATCTGAGCAGTTCTTC. It specifies CASSAGLAVVSEQFF.

V is TRBV28 and J is TRBJ2-7; TRBD1 or TRBD2 may be the D gene (5 bases each). The CDR3 extends over 13 amino acids. CDR1 MDHEN and CDR2 SYDVKM come from the germline V gene. V lost 6 bases and J lost 0, with 9 bases in between. The CDR3 protein is CASSEGTSYEQYF. The CDR3 region has the DNA TGTGCCAGCAGCGAAGGGACCTCCTACGAGCAGTACTTC.

V gene TRBV18 combines with J gene TRBJ2-7, with D unclear. Deletions cut 2 bases from V and 3 bases from J, with 11 bases between. The CDR3 spans 14 residues. The germline gives CDR1 KGHSH, CDR2 LQKENI. The CDR3 DNA reads as TGTGCCAGCTCACCATCCCCGATTGGCTACGAGCAGTACTTC. It encodes CASSPSPIGYEQYF. Full variable domain (remainder filled in from reference TRBV18 and TRBJ2-7): NAGVMQNPRHLVRRRGQEARLRCSPMKGHSHVYWYRQLPEEGLKFMVYLQKENIIDESGMPKERFSAEFPKEGPSILRIQQVVRGDSAAYFCASSPSPIGYEQYFGPGTRLTVT.

This clone came up once. This sequence joins TRBV27 and TRBJ2-1; TRBD2 matches at 9 bases. Germline assignment: CDR1 MNHEY and CDR2 SMNVEV (reference sequence). V dropped 6 bases and J dropped 4; count of bases not matched to a gene: 4. CDR3 length: 14 amino acids. Here the CDR3 DNA reads TGTGCCAGCAGGTGGACTAGCGCGTACAATGAGCAGTTCTTC. This gives the protein CASRWTSAYNEQFF.

The chain joins TRBV28 to TRBJ2-1; D is undetermined. V lost 7 bases and J lost 0, with 10 bases in between. The germline V gene has CDR1 MDHEN and CDR2 SYDVKM. The CDR3 has 14 amino acids. CDR3 sequence: CASNSRSSYNEQFF. CDR3 in DNA: TGTGCCAGCAATAGCCGGAGCTCCTACAATGAGCAGTTCTTC.

The rearrangement uses TRBV5-1 and TRBJ2-1, with D uncertain. The CDR3 runs 15 residues. Germline CDR1 reads SGHRS; CDR2 reads YFSETQ. The V end lost 2 bases, the J end lost 3 bases, and 12 bases lay between the germline ends. This CDR3 is CASSLSQLGYNEQFF. As DNA, the CDR3 is TGCGCCAGCAGCTTATCGCAGTTAGGCTACAATGAGCAGTTCTTC.

The gene calls are TRBV19 and TRBJ2-3; D is tentatively TRBD1 or TRBD2 (7 bases each). Germline CDR1 LNHDA, CDR2 SQIVND (reference sequence). The CDR3 loop spans 15 amino acids. Trimming pared 1 base from V and 4 bases from J, leaving 12 bases between. CDR3 nucleotide sequence: TGTGCCAGTAGTATAGTCCAGGGGGGGCCAGATACGCAGTATTTT. This sequence encodes CASSIVQGGPDTQYF.

V and J are TRBV12-5 and TRBJ1-1; D is perhaps TRBD1 (5 bases). Trimming stripped 4 bases from V and 1 base from J, with 13 bases between. In germline, CDR1 is LGHNT, CDR2 FRNRAP. CDR3 length equals 15 residues. Here the CDR3 reads CASGSLRAGNTEAFF. The CDR3 bases are TGTGCTAGTGGTTCCCTCAGGGCGGGGAACACTGAAGCTTTCTTT.

In regard to this clone: This CDR3 is also generated by other DNA sequences in the sample. This sequence joins TRBV28 and TRBJ2-7; D not certain. Trimming took 2 bases from V and 1 from J, leaving 6 bases between them. This CDR3 contains 13 residues. Germline CDR1 reads MDHEN; CDR2 reads SYDVKM. The CDR3 loop is CASSLGRSYEQYF. Here the CDR3 DNA reads TGTGCCAGCAGTTTAGGCAGATCCTACGAGCAGTACTTC.

The chain carries TRBV4-3 and TRBJ2-2, with 8 bases aligning to TRBD1. The CDR3 sequence is 16 residues long. V dropped 1 base and J dropped 4; count of bases not matched to a gene: 5. Per germline, CDR1 LGHNA and CDR2 YSLEER. CDR3 amino acids: CASSQGWTGSTGELFF. The CDR3 DNA reads as TGCGCCAGCAGCCAAGGATGGACAGGGAGCACCGGGGAGCTGTTTTTT.